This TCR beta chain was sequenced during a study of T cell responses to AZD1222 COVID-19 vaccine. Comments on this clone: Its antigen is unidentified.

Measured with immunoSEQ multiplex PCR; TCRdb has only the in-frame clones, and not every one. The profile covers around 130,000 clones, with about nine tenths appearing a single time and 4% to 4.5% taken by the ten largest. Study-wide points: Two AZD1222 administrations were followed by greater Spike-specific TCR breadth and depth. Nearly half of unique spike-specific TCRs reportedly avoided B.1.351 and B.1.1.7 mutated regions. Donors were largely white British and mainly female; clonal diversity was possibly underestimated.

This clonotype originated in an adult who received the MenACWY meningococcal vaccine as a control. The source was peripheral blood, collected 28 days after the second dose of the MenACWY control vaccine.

The CDR3 loop reads CASSYTTSSVSGELFF. CDR3 nucleotide sequence: TGCGCCAGCAGCTATACTACTAGTTCGGTCTCCGGGGAGCTGTTTTTT. This chain uses TRBV5-1 with TRBJ2-2; maybe TRBD2 (5 bases). Germline loops: CDR1 SGHRS, CDR2 YFSETQ. This CDR3 is 16 amino acids long. V was trimmed by 3 bases and J by 6 bases, leaving 18 bases between them. Variable domain in full (rest from reference TRBV5-1 and TRBJ2-2): KAGVTQTPRYLIKTRGQQVTLSCSPISGHRSVSWYQQTPGQGLQFLFEYFSETQRNKGNFPGRFSGRQFSNSRSEMNVSTLELGDSALYLCASSYTTSSVSGELFFGEGSRLTVL.